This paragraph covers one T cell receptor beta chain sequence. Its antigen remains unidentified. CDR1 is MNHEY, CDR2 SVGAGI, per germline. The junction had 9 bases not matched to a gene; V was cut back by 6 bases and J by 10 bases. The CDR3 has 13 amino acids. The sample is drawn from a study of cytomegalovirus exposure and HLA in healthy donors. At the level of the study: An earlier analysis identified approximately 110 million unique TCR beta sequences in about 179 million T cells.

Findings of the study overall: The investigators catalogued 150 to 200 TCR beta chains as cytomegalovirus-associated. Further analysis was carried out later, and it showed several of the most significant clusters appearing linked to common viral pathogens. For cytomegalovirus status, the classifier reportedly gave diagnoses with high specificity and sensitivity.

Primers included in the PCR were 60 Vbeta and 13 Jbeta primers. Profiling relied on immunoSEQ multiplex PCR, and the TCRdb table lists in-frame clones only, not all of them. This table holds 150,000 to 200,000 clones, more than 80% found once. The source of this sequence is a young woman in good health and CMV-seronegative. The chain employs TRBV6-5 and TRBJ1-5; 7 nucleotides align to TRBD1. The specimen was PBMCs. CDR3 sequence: CASSSVEGAPQHF. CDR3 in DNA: TGTGCCAGCAGCTCCGTGGAGGGGGCTCCCCAGCATTTT.